The 10 T cell receptor beta chains presented below share a single source sample, sequenced in a study of T-cell reconstitution after alpha-beta-depleted transplantation in children. Preparation of the TCRbeta library was carried out with unique molecular identifiers. MiXCR was run by TCRdb on the PCR reads, yielding one entry per CDR3 protein. The data contain around 700,000 distinct CDR3 sequences, around 13% of them singletons. This sample comprised PBMCs, obtained before TCRalphabeta/CD19-depleted stem cell transplant. The receptors shown here come from a girl under 10 years old with congenital amegakaryocytic thrombocytopenia, due to receive a stem cell transplant.

This clonotype was counted only a few times. The rearrangement links TRBV5-4 to TRBJ2-1, with D perhaps given as TRBD1 or TRBD2 (7 bases each). Looked up from germline, CDR1 is SGHNT and CDR2 is YYREEE (reference sequence). V was shortened by 4 bases and J by 7 bases, with 21 bases between the two germline ends. The CDR3 is 16 amino acids. The CDR3 bases are TGTGCCAGCAGCGCCCAGGGGGGGGCCCTCTTTAATGAGCAGTTCTTC. Translating it yields CASSAQGGALFNEQFF.

This clonotype was detected ten times or more. The chain joins TRBV12-3 or TRBV12-4 to TRBJ2-5; maybe TRBD2 (5 bases). CDR3 length: 11 residues. V lost 6 bases and J lost 9, with 11 bases in between. Written as DNA, the CDR3 is TGTGCCAGCAGGTTCGCGGAGGCCCAGTACTTC. It codes for CASRFAEAQYF.

This clonotype came up many times. CDR3 nucleotide sequence: TGTGCCAGCAGCTACGCCGAATTGGGTACGCAGTATTTT. It specifies CASSYAELGTQYF. This chain connects TRBV7-8 to TRBJ2-3; D is unclear. Germline CDR1 reads SGHVS; CDR2 reads FQNEAQ. V lost 4 bases and J 8 bases, leaving 13 bases between the germline ends. This CDR3 comprises 13 residues.

The chain carries TRBV5-1 and TRBJ2-1; TRBD2 agrees at 9 bases. Germline CDR1 and CDR2: SGHRS and YFSETQ. The length of the CDR3 is 15 residues. V was pared by 2 bases and J by 8 bases, with 8 bases of the junction left unmatched. The DNA of the CDR3 is TGCGCCAGCAGCTTTGTCCTAGCGGGAATCTATGAGCAGTTCTTC. This translates into CASSFVLAGIYEQFF.

This clonotype has a handful of counts. The junction and the germline gene differ at one end; a read error may be behind it. This chain links TRBV12-3 or TRBV12-4 with TRBJ1-2; TRBD1 matches 7 bases. The CDR3 runs to 15 residues. CDR3 sequence: CASSLGYGTDYGYTF. The CDR3 DNA is TGTGCCAGCAGCTTAGGGTACGGGACAGACTATGGCTACACCTTC.

The table lists this clonotype with a few counts. The rearrangement links TRBV2 to TRBJ2-3, with 10 bases that match TRBD2. This CDR3 is 16 amino acids long. The trim removed 1 base at V and 5 bases at J, leaving 6 bases unmatched. Germline CDR1 is SNHLY and CDR2 is FYNNEI. CDR3 protein: CASSEGASGSVDTQYF. The CDR3 bases are TGTGCCAGCAGTGAAGGGGCTAGCGGGAGTGTAGATACGCAGTATTTT.

With respect to this clonotype: This sequence may be a read error, since a much larger clone differs from it by one base. The V call is TRBV29-1, the J call TRBJ2-1; tentative D call: TRBD1 (5 bases). This CDR3 is 13 amino acids long. Germline V lookup: CDR1 SQVTM, CDR2 ANQGSEA. The V and J ends lost 8 bases and 4 bases respectively, with 15 bases between them. For the CDR3, the DNA is TGCAGCCTTGTAGGCCAGGGATACAATGAGCAGTTCTTC. Its protein product is CSLVGQGYNEQFF.

This clonotype has a handful of counts. The CDR3 DNA reads as TGCAGCGTTGAAGATCCGAGAGGTTCCACAGATACGCAGTATTTT. Translation: CSVEDPRGSTDTQYF. The chain combines TRBV29-1 with TRBJ2-3; no definite D call. In germline, CDR1 is SQVTM, CDR2 ANQGSEA. Trimming removed 0 bases at V and 2 bases at J, with 12 bases between. There are 15 residues in the CDR3.

This clonotype was detected many times. The V and J genes are TRBV7-6 and TRBJ2-7; the match to TRBD1 covers 9 bases. The CDR3 consists of 14 residues. V was pared by 0 bases and J by 6 bases, with 3 bases of the junction left unmatched. Germline CDR1 is SGHVS and CDR2 is FNYEAQ. This CDR3 reads CASSLAGTGSEQYF. CDR3 nucleotides: TGTGCCAGCAGCTTAGCTGGGACAGGGTCCGAGCAGTACTTC. Full variable domain (remainder filled in from reference TRBV7-6 and TRBJ2-7): GAGVSQSPRYKVTKRGQDVALRCDPISGHVSLYWYRQALGQGPEFLTYFNYEAQQDKSGLPNDRFSAERPEGSISTLTIQRTEQRDSAMYRCASSLAGTGSEQYFGPGTRLTVT.

This clonotype was detected many times. The CDR3 DNA follows: TGTGCCAGCTCACCACTAGGGACAGGGCGGGCTGAAGCTTTCTTT. Its protein is CASSPLGTGRAEAFF. The chain carries TRBV18 and TRBJ1-1, with 9 bases that match TRBD1. Germline CDR1 reads KGHSH; CDR2 reads LQKENI. The CDR3 is 15 residues long. Losses at the gene ends were 1 base for V and 6 bases for J; bases not matched to a gene: 6. Full variable domain (rest looked up from reference TRBV18 and TRBJ1-1): NAGVMQNPRHLVRRRGQEARLRCSPMKGHSHVYWYRQLPEEGLKFMVYLQKENIIDESGMPKERFSAEFPKEGPSILRIQQVVRGDSAAYFCASSPLGTGRAEAFFGQGTRLTVV.